This T cell receptor beta chain was observed in a study of cytomegalovirus exposure and HLA in healthy donors. Study as a whole: Unique TCR beta sequences numbering approximately 100 million came from 150 million to 200 million T cells in an earlier analysis.

13 Jbeta primers and 60 Vbeta primers were used for the PCR. Clones were read by immunoSEQ multiplex PCR, and TCRdb kept only the in-frame ones, dropping some. The data hold 120,000 or so clones, with around 80% observed a single time. Of note for this clone: Its antigen is unidentified.

At sampling all donors were nominally healthy, likely with unrecorded immune exposures. CDR3 length: 16 amino acids. Per the germline V gene, CDR1 is SGHRS and CDR2 is YFSETQ. V lost 4 bases and J 0 bases, leaving 14 bases between the germline ends. Study observations and caveats: There were 150 or so TCR beta chains listed as cytomegalovirus-associated.

V and J are TRBV5-1 and TRBJ1-3, with a possible D match to TRBD1 (5 bases). Specimen: PBMCs. The TCR was taken from a woman between 40 and 50 years old in good health and CMV-seropositive. The CDR3 reads CASSPRGTASGNTIYF. In nucleotides, the CDR3 is TGCGCCAGCAGCCCCCGGGGGACCGCCTCTGGAAACACCATATATTTT.